Listed below are T cell receptor beta chains from one sample, sequenced in a study of a mutant IDH1 vaccine in newly diagnosed glioma. Their recognized antigens are unknown. The method was immunoSEQ multiplex PCR; TCRdb's version includes in-frame clones alone and lacks a portion of them. This table has around 40,000 clones, approximately 85% appearing once. The specimen comprised PBMCs, sampled from a glioma patient whose treatment included an IDH1 peptide vaccine. The receptor source for this set is a man aged 40-50 years with glioma. Both conserved end residues are trimmed from each CDR3. The size of a clone is reported for some rows only, either as once, few or many, or as a class for expanded clones.

J | size | V | CDR3
TRBJ2-2 | - | TRBV18 | ASSPPSGELNTGELF
TRBJ1-2 | - | TRBV6-1 | ASSAWDREVLGYT
TRBJ2-3 | - | TRBV7-9 | ASSLVQREGTDTQY
TRBJ2-7 | - | TRBV4-2 | ASSRMGASEAYEQY
TRBJ2-1 | - | TRBV6-5 | ASSPRTSGRNEQF
TRBJ2-2 | - | TRBV6-6 | ASTPGWAGELF
TRBJ2-5 | - | TRBV6-4 | ASSDSPGD
TRBJ2-1 | - | TRBV14 | ASSPGAGPMDEQF
TRBJ2-5 | - | TRBV27 | ASWSTGEETQY
TRBJ1-4 | - | TRBV10-3 | AISETNEKLF
TRBJ2-4 | - | TRBV9 | ASSVSTSSDIQY
TRBJ2-7 | - | TRBV7-2 | ASSSRVVLYEQY
TRBJ2-7 | - | TRBV4-1 | ASSQIPVGRPYEQY
TRBJ2-4 | - | TRBV9 | ASSSTPESYAKNIQY
TRBJ1-5 | - | TRBV5-6 | ASSFGLNQPQH
TRBJ2-1 | - | TRBV4-2 | ASSQVASGSSQF
TRBJ2-5 | - | TRBV15 | ATSRADRVAETQY
TRBJ1-3 | - | TRBV5-6 | ASSLAGQPRNTIY
TRBJ1-1 | once | TRBV28 | ASSQQWAEAF
TRBJ2-1 | - | TRBV5-4 | ASSLALGGGGELEQF
TRBJ2-1 | once | TRBV5-4 | ASSPAGRLAGSNEQF
TRBJ2-1 | - | TRBV13 | ASSSQGYEQF
TRBJ1-5 | - | TRBV19 | ASGGFAQPQH
TRBJ2-7 | - | TRBV4-1 | ASSQVEGVSYEQY
TRBJ2-6 | - | TRBV19 | ASTDGGAGANVLT
TRBJ2-3 | - | TRBV5-1 | ASSWTSGSVRDTDTQY
TRBJ2-7 | - | TRBV4-3 | ASSQGTSSNYEQY
TRBJ1-2 | few | TRBV5-1 | ASSMTGGGGYT
TRBJ2-3 | - | TRBV7-2 | ASSPRAEGPRTDTQY
TRBJ2-5 | - | TRBV6-1 | ASSEAGTRQETQY
TRBJ1-5 | few | TRBV29-1 | SVAPGVGLSQH
TRBJ1-2 | - | TRBV6-5 | ASSHQGGYT
TRBJ1-5 | - | TRBV5-8 | ASSLYRGRYSNQPQH
TRBJ2-3 | - | TRBV10-3 | AISESYLDTQY
TRBJ1-1 | - | TRBV4-1 | ASSQGGVRGSTEAF
TRBJ2-5 | - | TRBV4-3 | ASSPREGGTTIGETQY
TRBJ1-3 | - | TRBV7-9 | ASSLDGGGPGNTIY
TRBJ2-5 | - | TRBV6-1 | ASSRDFQETQY
TRBJ2-7 | - | TRBV6-5 | ASRKAGSSYEQY
TRBJ2-1 | few | TRBV4-2 | ASSQDPSGSNGEQF